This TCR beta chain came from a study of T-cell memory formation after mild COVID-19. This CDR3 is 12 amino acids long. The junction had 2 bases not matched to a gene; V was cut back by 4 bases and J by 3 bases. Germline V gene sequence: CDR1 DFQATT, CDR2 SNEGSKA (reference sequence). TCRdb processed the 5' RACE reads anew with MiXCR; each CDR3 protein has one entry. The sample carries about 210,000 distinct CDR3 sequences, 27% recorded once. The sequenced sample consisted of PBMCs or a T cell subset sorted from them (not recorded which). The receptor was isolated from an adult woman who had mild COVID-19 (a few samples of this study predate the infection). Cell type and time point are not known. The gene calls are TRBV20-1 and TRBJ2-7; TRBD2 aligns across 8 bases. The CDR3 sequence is CSATGGNYEQYF. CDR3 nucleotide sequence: TGCAGTGCTACGGGGGGGAACTACGAGCAGTACTTC.